These 11 T cell receptor beta chains were all obtained from the same sample, sequenced in a study of blood T cell repertoires in COVID-19. Assay: immunoSEQ multiplex PCR; the TCRdb copy retains only in-frame clones and omits some. The repertoire holds 300,000 to 450,000 clones, with more than 75% as singletons. Sequencing used PBMCs or T cells enriched from blood (not recorded which). These receptors were collected from a man aged 30 to 39 who had recovered from COVID-19.

In regard to this clone: The same CDR3 is also encoded by other DNA sequences in this sample. This chain links TRBV10-3 with TRBJ1-2; 7 bases are a match to TRBD1. With 4 bases clipped from V and 6 bases from J, the junction kept 2 bases outside the gene matches. This CDR3 contains 12 residues. The V gene's germline CDR1 is ENHRY and CDR2 SYGVKD. The CDR3 DNA follows: TGTGCCATCAGTGCCGGGACAGATGGCTACACCTTC. Its translation is CAISAGTDGYTF.

The rearrangement uses TRBV4-3 and TRBJ1-2; 7 nucleotides line up with TRBD1. This CDR3 comprises 13 residues. The V and J ends lost 4 bases and 8 bases, in that order; junction bases with no gene match: 7. CDR1 is LGHNA, CDR2 YSLEER, per germline. In DNA, the CDR3 is TGCGCCAGCAGCCCCTTTAGGGGGCGCGGCTACACCTTC. It encodes CASSPFRGRGYTF.

This rearrangement joins TRBV2 to TRBJ1-6; D is unclear. The CDR3 totals 14 residues. V lost 5 bases and J 0 bases, leaving 5 bases between the germline ends. The germline V gene encodes CDR1 SNHLY and CDR2 FYNNEI. The CDR3 DNA is TGTGCCAGCAGTCTGAGCTCCTATAATTCACCCCTCCACTTT. This translates into CASSLSSYNSPLHF. The whole variable domain, filled in from reference TRBV2 and TRBJ1-6, reads EPEVTQTPSHQVTQMGQEVILRCVPISNHLYFYWYRQILGQKVEFLVSFYNNEISEKSEIFDDQFSVERPDGSNFTLKIRSTKLEDSAMYFCASSLSSYNSPLHFGNGTRLTVT.

In regard to this clone: The sample contains more than one DNA sequence encoding this CDR3. CDR3 DNA sequence: TGTGCCAGCAGCCAAAGAGGAACTGAAGCTTTCTTT. It specifies CASSQRGTEAFF. This rearrangement joins TRBV3-1 (or the pseudogene TRBV3-2) to TRBJ1-1; no definite D call. Germline CDR1 and CDR2: LGHDT and YNNKEL (reference sequence). This CDR3 comprises 12 residues. The V and J ends lost 2 bases and 5 bases respectively, with 6 bases between them.

This chain uses TRBV25-1 with TRBJ1-2, with TRBD1 identical over 8 bases. CDR1 is MGHDK, CDR2 SYGVNS, per germline. The CDR3 has 16 amino acids. The junction had 6 bases not matched to a gene; V was cut back by 1 base and J by 2 bases. The CDR3 region has the DNA TGTGCCAGCAGTGAATTAGGGACAGGTAGAAACTATGGCTACACCTTC. The encoded protein is CASSELGTGRNYGYTF.

The chain combines TRBV5-1 with TRBJ1-1, with TRBD1 as a possible D gene (5 bases). Germline assignment: CDR1 SGHRS and CDR2 YFSETQ. The CDR3 has 13 residues. With 2 bases removed from V and 8 bases from J, the gap between germline ends came to 13 bases. The CDR3 DNA reads as TGCGCCAGCAGCTTAGGGTGGACACTAGAAGCTTTCTTT. It yields the protein CASSLGWTLEAFF.

This chain connects TRBV4-2 to TRBJ2-1; D remains unclear. Germline values: CDR1 LGHNA, CDR2 YNFKEQ. The CDR3 covers 18 residues. Trimming removed 4 bases from V and 9 bases from J, with 28 bases in between. The CDR3 spells CASSPRLGLGLVYGEQFF. DNA for the CDR3: TGTGCCAGCAGCCCTCGGCTGGGTCTTGGGCTTGTTTACGGTGAGCAGTTCTTC.

V and J are TRBV6-5 and TRBJ1-6, with 9 bases matching TRBD1. The V gene end was trimmed by 8 bases and the J gene end by 9 bases; junction bases not matched to a gene: 2. The CDR3 has 12 amino acids. The germline CDR1 and CDR2 sequences are MNHEY and SVGAGI. The CDR3 loop reads CASGTGFSPLHF. The CDR3 DNA sequence: TGTGCCAGCGGGACAGGGTTTTCACCCCTCCACTTT.

V is TRBV19 and J is TRBJ2-5; 8 bases map to TRBD2. Germline V gene lookup returns CDR1 LNHDA and CDR2 SQIVND (reference sequence). The CDR3 has 14 amino acids. J gave up 2 bases and V 4 bases, and 3 bases lay outside the gene matches. The CDR3 protein is CASSNSGGQETQYF. The CDR3 DNA follows: TGTGCCAGTAGTAACTCGGGGGGGCAAGAGACCCAGTACTTC.

The rearrangement joins TRBV4-1 to TRBJ1-6; perhaps TRBD1 as D (5 bases). The CDR3 extends over 17 amino acids. Trimming stripped 3 bases from V and 4 bases from J, with 16 bases between. From germline, CDR1 is MGHRA and CDR2 YSYEKL. The CDR3 bases are TGCGCCAGCAGCCATTTTTCGGGGACTGATTATAATTCACCCCTCCACTTT. Its protein product is CASSHFSGTDYNSPLHF.

For this clone: One end of the junction is discordant with germline, which a read error may explain. The J gene is TRBJ2-1, the V gene TRBV15, with 8 bases identical to TRBD2. The CDR3 is made up of 14 amino acids. Germline loops: CDR1 LNHNV, CDR2 YYDKDF (reference sequence). The CDR3 nucleotides are TGTGCCACCAGCGATGGCGGGGGGTACAATCAGCAGTTCTTC. It specifies CATSDGGGYNQQFF.